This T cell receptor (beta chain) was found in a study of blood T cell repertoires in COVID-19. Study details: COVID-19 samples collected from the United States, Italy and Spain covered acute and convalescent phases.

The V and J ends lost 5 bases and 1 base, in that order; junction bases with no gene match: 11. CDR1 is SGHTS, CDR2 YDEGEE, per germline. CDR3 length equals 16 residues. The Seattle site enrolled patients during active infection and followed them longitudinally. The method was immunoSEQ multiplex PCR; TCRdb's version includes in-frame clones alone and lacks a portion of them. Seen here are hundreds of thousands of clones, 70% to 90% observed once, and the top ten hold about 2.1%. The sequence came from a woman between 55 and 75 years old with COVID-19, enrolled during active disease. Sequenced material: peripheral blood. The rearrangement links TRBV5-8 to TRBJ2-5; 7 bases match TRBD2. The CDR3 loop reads CASRGVGGGLQETQYF. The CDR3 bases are TGTGCCAGCAGGGGGGTAGGCGGGGGTCTCCAAGAGACCCAGTACTTC.